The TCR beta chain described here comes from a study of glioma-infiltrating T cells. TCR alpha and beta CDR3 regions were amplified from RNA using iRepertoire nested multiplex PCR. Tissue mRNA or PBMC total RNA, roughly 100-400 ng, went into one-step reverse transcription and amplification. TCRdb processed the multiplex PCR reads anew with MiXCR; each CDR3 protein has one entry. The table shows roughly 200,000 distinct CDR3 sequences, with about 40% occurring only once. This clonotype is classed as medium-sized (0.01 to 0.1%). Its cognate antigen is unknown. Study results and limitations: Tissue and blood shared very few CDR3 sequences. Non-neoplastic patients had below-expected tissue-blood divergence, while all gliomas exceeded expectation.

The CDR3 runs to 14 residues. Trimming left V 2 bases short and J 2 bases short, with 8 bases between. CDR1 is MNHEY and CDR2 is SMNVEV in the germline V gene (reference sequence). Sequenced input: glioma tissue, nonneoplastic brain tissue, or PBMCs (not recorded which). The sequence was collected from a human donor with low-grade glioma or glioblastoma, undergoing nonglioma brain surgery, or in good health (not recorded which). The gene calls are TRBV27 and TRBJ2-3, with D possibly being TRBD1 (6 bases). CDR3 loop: CASSLDRFTDTQYF. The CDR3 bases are TGTGCCAGCAGTTTAGACAGGTTCACAGATACGCAGTATTTT.